This TCR beta chain was identified in a study of T cells in localized non-small cell lung cancer. Libraries were prepared by immunoSEQ multiplex PCR; TCRdb keeps only in-frame clonotypes and omits some of them. The sample holds under 3,500 clones, approximately 26% seen once. In this sample, this clone turned up a few times. Its antigen is currently unknown. Per germline, CDR1 LNHDA and CDR2 SQIVND (reference sequence). V was trimmed by 4 bases and J by 1 base, leaving 10 bases between them. The CDR3 covers 14 residues. Study observations and caveats: T cell clonality was highest in uninvolved adjacent lung, above tumor.

This TCR was sampled from a man aged 40 to 75 with stage I lung adenocarcinoma. The rearrangement uses TRBV19 and TRBJ2-5; D gene uncertain. Sequenced material: normal lung tissue next to the tumor, taken before any cancer treatment. CDR3: CASSTPGAQETQYF. In DNA form, the CDR3 reads TGTGCCAGTAGTACTCCTGGCGCCCAAGAGACCCAGTACTTC.